Each of the 29 T cell receptor beta chains below was sequenced from the same sample in a study of blood T cell repertoires in COVID-19 (dated by TCRdb to the early 2020s). Receptor amplification or capture employed the immunoSEQ multiplex PCR assay. This is the immuneACCESS table as TCRdb keeps it, with only in-frame sequences that have V and J called. A part of the clones is gone; compared with another copy, unresolved V genes explain less than half, and the rest is unexplained. This sample holds around 31,000 clones; roughly 87% were observed only once. Of the sample, under 30% is held by the ten largest clones. The sequencing sample was made of peripheral blood. The source is a man older than 75 with acute or convalescent COVID-19.

The chain couples TRBV11-3 to TRBJ2-4; the D gene is possibly TRBD2 (5 bases). Trimming removed 1 base from V and 6 bases from J, with 19 bases in between. Per germline, CDR1 SGHNT and CDR2 YENEEA. CDR3 size: 17 residues. CDR3 loop: CASSLAAGSVGGNIQYF. CDR3 DNA: TGTGCCAGCAGCTTAGCGGCGGGCTCGGTGGGCGGAAACATTCAGTACTTC.

V usage is TRBV2 and J usage is TRBJ1-1, with D unclear. Germline CDR1 reads SNHLY; CDR2 reads FYNNEI. V lost 4 bases and J lost 1, with 10 bases in between. The CDR3 spans 14 residues. CDR3 sequence: CASSADNWNTEAFF. In DNA form, the CDR3 reads TGTGCCAGCAGTGCAGACAACTGGAACACTGAAGCTTTCTTT.

This chain uses TRBV28 with TRBJ2-5, with TRBD2 as a possible D gene (6 bases). This CDR3 has 13 residues. Trimming left V 6 bases short and J 0 bases short, with 8 bases between. Germline CDR1 is MDHEN and CDR2 is SYDVKM. CDR3 protein: CASSGGDQETQYF. The CDR3 coding sequence is TGTGCCAGCAGCGGAGGGGACCAAGAGACCCAGTACTTC. The full variable domain, in which reference TRBV28 and TRBJ2-5 provide the parts outside the CDR3, is DVKVTQSSRYLVKRTGEKVFLECVQDMDHENMFWYRQDPGLGLRLIYFSYDVKMKEKGDIPEGYSVSREKKERFSLILESASTNQTSMYLCASSGGDQETQYFGPGTRLLVL.

The CDR3 DNA is TGTGCCAGCAGCTTGTGGGCGGGGGGCCGGGAGACCCAGTACTTC. Translating it yields CASSLWAGGRETQYF. This chain joins TRBV5-6 and TRBJ2-5; 8 bases agree with TRBD2. CDR3 length: 15 residues. The ends lost 1 base at V and 5 bases at J; junction bases unmatched: 7. Looked up from germline, CDR1 is SGHDT and CDR2 is YYEEEE.

The chain combines TRBV4-2 with TRBJ2-3; no clear D gene. This CDR3 spans 13 amino acids. V dropped 0 bases and J dropped 1 base, with 2 bases sitting between them. Germline CDR1 is LGHNA and CDR2 is YNFKEQ. This chain's CDR3 is CASSQDGTDTQYF. CDR3 DNA sequence: TGTGCCAGCAGCCAAGACGGCACAGATACGCAGTATTTT.

V and J are TRBV7-6 and TRBJ1-1; TRBD1 matches 8 bases. Germline CDR1 and CDR2: SGHVS and FNYEAQ. The CDR3 is 14 amino acids. Trimming at V came to 5 bases and at J to 3 bases, leaving 5 bases not matched to a gene. The DNA for the CDR3 is TGTGCCAGCAGCCAGGGGGCCCGGGACACTGAAGCTTTCTTT. This translates into CASSQGARDTEAFF.

The rearrangement links TRBV19 to TRBJ2-3, with D unclear. Per germline, CDR1 LNHDA and CDR2 SQIVND (reference sequence). V dropped 3 bases and J dropped 1 base, with 14 bases sitting between them. CDR3 size: 16 residues. CDR3 residues: CASSIRSAFGTDTQYF. The CDR3 bases are TGTGCCAGTAGTATTCGGTCTGCCTTTGGCACAGATACGCAGTATTTT.

The chain recombines TRBV7-9 with TRBJ2-6; the D gene is possibly TRBD1 (6 bases). Germline V gene sequence: CDR1 SEHNR, CDR2 FQNEAQ (reference sequence). V lost 5 bases to trimming and J lost 1 base, with 9 bases between them. The CDR3 has 15 amino acids. The CDR3 spells CASSLTGSGANVLTF. For the CDR3, the DNA is TGTGCCAGCAGCCTTACAGGGTCTGGGGCCAACGTCCTGACTTTC.

V is TRBV19 and J is TRBJ1-1; 9 positions agree with TRBD1. The germline V gene has CDR1 LNHDA and CDR2 SQIVND (reference sequence). The J segment lost 1 base and the V segment lost 0 bases, leaving 6 bases of the junction unmatched. The CDR3 length is 17 residues. Here the CDR3 reads CASSIDLQDRGNTEAFF. CDR3 nucleotides: TGTGCCAGTAGTATAGATCTACAGGACAGGGGGAACACTGAAGCTTTCTTT.

In its sample, this clone was seen a few times. The J gene is TRBJ1-1, the V gene TRBV7-2; 7 nucleotides agree with TRBD1. Germline assignment: CDR1 SGHTA and CDR2 FQGNSA. With 5 bases clipped from V and 3 bases from J, the junction kept 6 bases outside the gene matches. The CDR3 covers 14 residues. DNA of the CDR3: TGTGCCAGCAGCGCGAGGGGGCCATACACTGAAGCTTTCTTT. This translates into CASSARGPYTEAFF.

The chain carries TRBV6-5 and TRBJ2-7; TRBD1 might be the D (6 bases). V was clipped by 6 bases and J by 2 bases, with 17 bases between them. Per the germline V gene, CDR1 is MNHEY and CDR2 is SVGAGI. The CDR3 runs 15 residues. The chain's CDR3 is CASSPTLGAAYEQYF. The CDR3 DNA follows: TGTGCCAGCAGCCCGACCTTGGGGGCGGCCTACGAGCAGTACTTC.

This clone was seen just once. This CDR3 is CASSSGSSGSGDTQYF. The CDR3, as DNA: TGTGCCAGCAGTTCGGGGAGTAGCGGGAGTGGAGATACGCAGTATTTT. The genes are TRBV28 and TRBJ2-3; 9 bases are shared with TRBD2. Trimming removed 4 bases from V and 5 bases from J; junction bases left unmatched: 10. This CDR3 has 16 amino acids. From germline, CDR1 is MDHEN and CDR2 SYDVKM. The whole variable domain, remainder taken from reference TRBV28 and TRBJ2-3, is DVKVTQSSRYLVKRTGEKVFLECVQDMDHENMFWYRQDPGLGLRLIYFSYDVKMKEKGDIPEGYSVSREKKERFSLILESASTNQTSMYLCASSSGSSGSGDTQYFGPGTRLTVL.

This clone has just one count. This rearrangement joins TRBV15 to TRBJ1-1; D remains ambiguous. The V gene's germline CDR1 is LNHNV and CDR2 YYDKDF (reference sequence). Trimming shortened V by 0 bases and J by 3 bases, and 11 bases separated the two germline ends. This CDR3 region has 15 residues. The CDR3 protein is CATSRDLAVYTEAFF. CDR3 nucleotides: TGTGCCACCAGCAGAGATTTGGCAGTCTACACTGAAGCTTTCTTT.

This rearrangement joins TRBV18 to TRBJ2-4; D may be TRBD2 (6 bases). This CDR3 has 15 amino acids. V was cut by 3 bases and J by 2 bases, with 11 bases left in between. Germline V CDR1 and CDR2: KGHSH, LQKENI. The CDR3 nucleotides are TGTGCCAGCTCACCCAGCGGGCCCCCCAAAAACATTCAGTACTTC. Translating it yields CASSPSGPPKNIQYF.

The rearrangement links TRBV5-4 to TRBJ2-3, with 9 bases lining up with TRBD1. The junction had 8 bases not matched to a gene; V was cut back by 4 bases and J by 14 bases. CDR1 and CDR2 (germline): SGHNT, YYREEE (reference sequence). The CDR3 totals 12 residues. The CDR3 DNA reads as TGTGCCAGCAGCCAGGGACAGGGTGTACTGTATTTT. It codes for CASSQGQGVLYF.

The CDR3 DNA reads TGTGCCAGCAATATAGCGGGAGCCCACTCCTACAATGAGCAGTTCTTC. The encoded protein is CASNIAGAHSYNEQFF. The gene calls are TRBV28 and TRBJ2-1, with 9 nucleotides matching TRBD2. This CDR3 comprises 16 residues. Germline V gene data show CDR1 as MDHEN and CDR2 as SYDVKM. The V segment lost 7 bases and the J segment 0 bases; nucleotides outside the gene matches: 7.

This chain joins TRBV9 and TRBJ1-2; 9 bases match TRBD1. The CDR3 extends over 18 amino acids. CDR1 SGDLS and CDR2 YYNGEE come from the germline V gene. V lost 4 bases and J lost 7; bases outside the gene matches: 20. CDR3: CASSPPRDRVSFMFGYTF. The CDR3 coding sequence is TGTGCCAGCAGCCCACCGAGGGACAGGGTCAGCTTCATGTTTGGCTACACCTTC.

V gene TRBV6-2 or TRBV6-3 combines with J gene TRBJ2-4; D gene uncertain. Trimming removed 4 bases at V and 9 bases at J, with 10 bases between. Germline assignment: CDR1 MNHEY and CDR2 SVGEGT. This CDR3 has 12 residues. The CDR3 DNA reads TGTGCCAGCAGTTCTCTTGGCTCCATTCAGTACTTC. It codes for CASSSLGSIQYF.

The genes are TRBV4-1 and TRBJ2-3; D might be TRBD2 (6 bases). This CDR3 is 17 amino acids long. Germline V gives CDR1 MGHRA, CDR2 YSYEKL. Trimming took 1 base from V and 2 from J, leaving 16 bases between them. In DNA, the CDR3 is TGCGCCAGCAGCCAAGTAGGGCGAGGGAGGTACACAGATACGCAGTATTTT. Its translation is CASSQVGRGRYTDTQYF.

The chain joins TRBV19 to TRBJ2-3, with 9 bases lining up with TRBD1. Germline V gene data show CDR1 as LNHDA and CDR2 as SQIVND (reference sequence). J was trimmed by 3 bases and V by 7 bases; bases with no gene match: 8. This CDR3 is 15 amino acids long. The CDR3 nucleotides read TGTGCCAGTAAGTTACAGGGGGCAGGTACAGATACGCAGTATTTT. Translated, it gives CASKLQGAGTDTQYF.

The chain uses TRBV7-9 and TRBJ1-1; D is uncertain. V lost 2 bases, J lost 4 bases, and 11 bases lay in between. Germline V gene lookup returns CDR1 SEHNR and CDR2 FQNEAQ (reference sequence). This CDR3 has 14 residues. Here the CDR3 reads CASSLLREGTEAFF. The CDR3, as DNA: TGTGCCAGCAGCTTACTGAGAGAGGGCACTGAAGCTTTCTTT.

The CDR3: CASTRRSRDSQPQHF. Written as DNA, the CDR3 is TGTGCCAGCACCCGACGATCTAGGGACTCTCAGCCCCAGCATTTT. V is TRBV2 and J is TRBJ1-5, with D maybe TRBD1 (5 bases). CDR1 is SNHLY, CDR2 FYNNEI, per germline. The CDR3 covers 15 residues. V was cut by 7 bases and J by 6 bases, with 19 bases left in between.

The chain employs TRBV2 and TRBJ2-1, with a tentative D call TRBD2 (6 bases). Deletions cut 6 bases from V and 1 base from J, with 10 bases between. Germline CDR1 reads SNHLY; CDR2 reads FYNNEI. The CDR3 has 14 amino acids. The CDR3 coding sequence is TGTGCCAGCAGGATCGGGAGTTCCTACAATGAGCAGTTCTTC. Translating it yields CASRIGSSYNEQFF.

The rearrangement uses TRBV15 and TRBJ1-2; 8 nucleotides align to TRBD1. With V trimmed by 0 bases and J by 6 bases, 6 bases remained unmatched. Germline lookup yields CDR1 LNHNV and CDR2 YYDKDF (reference sequence). CDR3 length equals 15 residues. The DNA of the CDR3 is TGTGCCACCAGCAGAGATGACAGGGGCCGTGATGGCTACACCTTC. Amino acids: CATSRDDRGRDGYTF. The entire variable domain, with the rest obtained from reference TRBV15 and TRBJ1-2, is as follows: DAMVIQNPRYQVTQFGKPVTLSCSQTLNHNVMYWYQQKSSQAPKLLFHYYDKDFNNEADTPDNFQSRRPNTSFCFLDIRSPGLGDTAMYLCATSRDDRGRDGYTFGSGTRLTVV.

As DNA, the CDR3 is TGTGCCTGCCGGACAATCGGGGGTGAAGCTTTCTTT. Protein: CACRTIGGEAFF. The chain couples TRBV12-3 or TRBV12-4 to TRBJ1-1; TRBD1 might be the D (5 bases). The V gene lost 11 bases and the J gene lost 7 bases, with 17 bases spanning the gap. The CDR3 is 12 amino acids.

This chain uses TRBV6-5 with TRBJ2-7; 10 nucleotides agree with TRBD2. CDR3 length: 15 amino acids. Germline V lookup: CDR1 MNHEY, CDR2 SVGAGI. Trimming cost V 8 bases and J 2 bases; bases outside gene matches: 9. CDR3 DNA sequence: TGTGCCAGCGAGTTAGCGGGAGGTTACCCCTACGAGCAGTACTTC. This translates into CASELAGGYPYEQYF.

The chain combines TRBV5-1 with TRBJ1-1, with a tentative D call TRBD1 (5 bases). V gave up 4 bases and J gave up 5 bases, with 15 bases separating them. This CDR3 comprises 14 residues. Germline loops: CDR1 SGHRS, CDR2 YFSETQ. The chain's CDR3 is CASSLGLLKTEAFF. As DNA, the CDR3 is TGCGCCAGCAGCCTGGGACTCCTAAAAACTGAAGCTTTCTTT.

The CDR3 DNA sequence: TGTGCCAGCAGCCAAGAAGGGGTAGAGACAGGCTATGGCTACACCTTC. Translating it yields CASSQEGVETGYGYTF. The chain is built from TRBV4-2 and TRBJ1-2; perhaps TRBD1 as D (6 bases). The CDR3 is 16 residues long. Germline CDR1 LGHNA, CDR2 YNFKEQ. V lost 0 bases and J 4 bases, leaving 15 bases between the germline ends.

The chain combines TRBV28 with TRBJ1-1, with a tentative D call TRBD1 (5 bases). V lost 8 bases, J lost 0 bases, and 10 bases lay in between. CDR3 length equals 13 residues. Germline lookup yields CDR1 MDHEN and CDR2 SYDVKM. DNA of the CDR3: TGTGCCAGCGCCCCAGGGATGAACACTGAAGCTTTCTTT. Its protein product is CASAPGMNTEAFF.